This T cell receptor beta chain was identified during a study of blood T cells in healthy people across ages (dated by TCRdb to 2013 to 2016). Background on the whole study: Template switching captured roughly one uniquely barcoded TCR beta cDNA molecule per two T cells in model experiments. The study measured age-related changes in TCR beta repertoire diversity using deep sequencing normalized with unique cDNA molecular identifiers. The donors were split into four age groups: young (average about 16 years), middle-aged (39), aged (roughly 68) and long-lived (approximately 89). To avoid experimental bias, donors of different ages were distributed randomly across sequencing lanes. The study analyzed two additional independent replicas of 1 million unique cDNA reads from the same blood draw for two donors, one aged 18 to 29 and one aged 80 or older. Overall study outcomes, separate from this receptor: A strong correlation was found between observed TCR beta diversity and the percentage of naive T cells measured by flow cytometry. Compared with the aged group, the long-lived group had more naive CD4+ T cells, fewer expanded clones and increased TCR diversity, a pattern suggesting age selection. Estimates of total diversity based on one million sequenced T cells were regarded as lower bounds and as underestimates. Because donor CMV infection status was unknown, age-related changes in expanded clonotypes were potentially confounded. Observed TCR beta diversity per million T cells fell roughly linearly with age, and a significant reduction was already apparent by age roughly 40. Since profiling was done on bulk unsorted PBMCs, naive and antigen-experienced compartments could not be conclusively compared.

The protocol used for the library was 5' RACE. Sequenced on an Illumina HiSeq 2500. A second 7 to 11 cycle PCR used a sample-barcoded 5' primer and a J-beta primer mix. Each TCR beta cDNA molecule received a unique molecular identifier from a template-switch 5' adaptor carrying 12 random nucleotides. At least 2.5 million CDR3-containing paired-end reads were obtained from each sample. The Mint cDNA synthesis kit, primed by a TRBC-specific oligonucleotide, was used to synthesize first-strand cDNA from all RNA. All cDNA was treated with uracil-DNA glycosylase and then went through a first 18-cycle PCR with the universal primers M1SS and BC2_uni_R. Per the authors' processing: For normalization, 1 million high-quality reads were randomly selected from each sample, with every read carrying a distinct molecular identifier. Instead of being binned into consensus sequences, reads that shared molecular identifiers were thrown out. MiTCR, with a Q25 quality threshold and the strictest error-elimination algorithm, was used for CDR3 identification, clonotype clustering and error correction. A nonparametric unseen species model with Euler transformation was used to estimate lower-bound total TCR beta diversity. Clones were called with MiXCR by TCRdb after fastp trimmed the public reads at Q25, and only in-frame beta chains were retained. Records with the same CDR3 protein are collapsed into one entry carrying the most frequent genes and DNA. TCRdb, rather than the study authors, made the V and J calls. The table for this sample lists roughly 730,000 distinct CDR3 sequences; roughly three fifths of them were counted only once. 20% to 30% of the sample rests with the top ten.

Systemically healthy Caucasian individuals from Russia, 35 to 50 in total and aged roughly 6 to 90 years, were included as donors. Each donor gave about 10 milliliters of peripheral blood, drawn into EDTA-treated Vacutainer tubes. Ficoll-Paque density-gradient centrifugation was used to isolate PBMCs, with at least 6 million per sample. Total RNA was extracted from PBMCs with Trizol reagent, with at least 6 micrograms obtained per sample. Naive CD45RAhigh/CD27high T cell percentages were measured by flow cytometry on a PBMC aliquot from every donor. This clonotype was detected a few times. Which antigen it targets is not known. Base qualities are not recorded, but no much larger clone differs from it by a single base. V is trimmed back by 3 bases and J by 8 bases, and the junction contains 8 bases that no gene match accounts for. The germline V gene sets CDR1 to ENHRY and CDR2 to SYGVKD. Taken from cysteine to phenylalanine, the CDR3 has 16 residues. Only the CDR3 part of the read is kept: 48 bases, read in frame from the first base.

The sequenced material came from blood. The clonotype originates from a middle-aged man in good health. In this chain, TRBV10-3 is recombined with TRBJ2-3; 13 middle bases align to TRBD2. The sequenced DNA is TGTGCCATCAGTGATCTAGGACTAGCGGGAGACGGTACGCAGTATTTT. This codes for CAISDLGLAGDGTQYF.